This T cell receptor (beta chain) stems from a study of radiation and T cells in renal cell carcinoma. Germline CDR1 and CDR2: SGHTS and YDEGEE. The CDR3 is 17 amino acids. The method was immunoSEQ multiplex PCR; TCRdb's version includes in-frame clones alone and lacks a portion of them. The table has about 5,200 clones, 55% seen once. This clone has only a few counts. Its antigen is undetermined. At one end the junction does not follow the germline gene, possibly because of a read error. Study-level results: Sampling covered only approximately 1 g of each tumor. Compared with controls, irradiated tumors had more, larger dominant CDR3 motifs.

As to treatment: 15 Gy SBRT to primary tumor, nephrectomy 4 weeks later. The TCR comes from a man between 60 and 75 years old with renal cell carcinoma. This sample comprised tumor tissue, obtained from a patient whose treatment included radiotherapy and nephrectomy. The chain has TRBV5-8 and TRBJ1-6, with D uncertain. The chain's CDR3 is CASSLAVGIKNNSPLHF. CDR3 DNA: TGTGCCAGCAGCTTGGCCGTAGGGATTAAGAATAACTCACCCCTCCACTTT.